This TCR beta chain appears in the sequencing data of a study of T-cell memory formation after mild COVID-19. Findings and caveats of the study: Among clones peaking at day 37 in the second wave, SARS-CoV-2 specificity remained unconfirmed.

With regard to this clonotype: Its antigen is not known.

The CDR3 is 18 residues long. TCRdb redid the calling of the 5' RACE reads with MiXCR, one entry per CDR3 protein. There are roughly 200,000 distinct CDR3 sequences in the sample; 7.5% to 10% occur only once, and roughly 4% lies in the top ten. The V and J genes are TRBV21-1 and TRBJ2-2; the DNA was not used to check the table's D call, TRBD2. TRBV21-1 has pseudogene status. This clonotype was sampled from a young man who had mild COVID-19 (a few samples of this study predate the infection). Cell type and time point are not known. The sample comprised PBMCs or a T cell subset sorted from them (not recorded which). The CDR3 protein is CASSKGGGPSPRAGELFF. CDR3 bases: TGTGCCAGCAGCAAAGGGGGGGGGCCGAGTCCCCGGGCCGGGGAGCTGTTTTTT.